This T cell receptor beta chain was sequenced during a study of blood T cell repertoires in COVID-19 (dated by TCRdb to about 2020). Looking at the study overall: Samples from collaborators originated in the United States, Italy and Spain and spanned both the acute and convalescent phases of COVID-19. The dataset comprised deeply sampled blood TCRbeta repertoires from subjects exposed to, actively infected with, or recovered from COVID-19. The repertoires were released in a freely available public database intended as a resource for research on the immune response to SARS-CoV-2. Samples were obtained from the ongoing ImmuneRACE study (first 160 participants) and from approximately 1,200 subjects provided by 6 global collaborators. Nearly every sample came with metadata listing a de-identified subject ID, COVID-19 status, age in years and sex. Where available, HLA class I and class II types were taken from metadata supplied by the sample provider and were not determined by assay-based typing. The prospective study material was composed of cDNA or gDNA derived from T cells, B-cell-depleted T cells, or PBMCs.

Whole blood was collected in K2EDTA tubes by collaborating institutions according to the institutions' own protocols. Collaborator samples were shipped for TCRbeta analysis as frozen whole blood, isolated PBMCs, or DNA extracted from either sample type. The germline V gene specifies SGHDN as CDR1 and FVKESK as CDR2. Trimming costs V 1 base and J 5 bases, and their ends lie 14 bases apart. Including cysteine and phenylalanine, the CDR3 has 15 amino acids. CDR3 DNA only is kept here, 45 bases in frame from base 1. The study at large found these results: Clinical and demographic metadata were provided uncurated, with the amount varying by source and participant.

About this clone: No antigen is known for it. Nothing much larger sits one base from this clone, and base qualities are not available.

The immunoSEQ Assay, a bias-controlled multiplex PCR, was used to amplify TCRbeta CDR3 regions from genomic DNA. In the paper's pipeline: Within the assay, amplification of reference gene primers was used to estimate how many nucleated cells each sample contained. To quantify the absolute abundance of each unique TCRbeta CDR3 rearrangement, sequence reads were collapsed and filtered. For each sample, productive Simpson clonality was calculated by taking the square root of Simpson's diversity index across productive rearrangements. As stored in TCRdb, this immuneACCESS dataset retains in-frame rearrangements with V and J assigned. A fraction of the clones does not appear; measured against another copy, unresolved V genes explain less than half of the discrepancy, and the remainder lacks a known reason. V and J calls and clone size are copied from that table; D and trimming were computed from the DNA. Within this sample are about 86,000 clones, with about nine tenths of them counted one time only. 0.85% to 1.2% of the sample is held by the ten biggest clonotypes.

Sequenced material: peripheral blood. The sequence was collected from a human donor in a cohort sampled during active COVID-19. The V and J genes are TRBV14 and TRBJ1-2, with an unclear D gene assignment. Here the CDR3 is given as CASSQASEGFYGYTF. At the DNA level, the sequence is TGTGCCAGCAGCCAAGCGTCGGAGGGCTTTTATGGCTACACCTTC. With the rest looked up from the reference TRBV14 and TRBJ1-2 genes rather than sequenced, the full variable domain is EAGVTQFPSHSVIEKGQTVTLRCDPISGHDNLYWYRRVMGKEIKFLLHFVKESKQDESGMPNNRFLAERTGGTYSTLKVQPAELEDSGVYFCASSQASEGFYGYTFGSGTRLTVV.